The source of this T cell receptor beta chain is a study of T cell responses to AZD1222 COVID-19 vaccine. Study-level findings and limits: Regions 160-218 and 743-854 held dominance among vaccine-associated CD4 TCRs, which spanned spike. Unmutated variant regions are reportedly targeted by nearly half of spike-specific TCRs. Donors, mostly white British, included more females; clonal diversity was possibly underestimated. Researchers took repertoire samples only after the peak T cell response had come.

Trimming removed 0 bases from V and 3 bases from J; junction bases left unmatched: 1. The CDR3 has 16 residues. Germline-derived CDR1 and CDR2 are SGHRS and YFSETQ. As regards this clone: The antigen is unknown.

This table comes from immunoSEQ multiplex PCR, and its TCRdb copy is limited to in-frame clones, with some not included. The top ten clones hold about 4.4% of a sample with 120,000 or so clones, 90% of them seen once. This sequence originates from an adult in good health. Sample: peripheral blood, taken on day 0 of MenACWY control vaccination. This chain joins TRBV5-1 and TRBJ1-6, with TRBD1 matching 9 bases. The CDR3 sequence is CASSLEGQGYNSPLHF. In nucleotides, the CDR3 is TGCGCCAGCAGCTTGGAGGGACAGGGCTATAATTCACCCCTCCACTTT.